This T cell receptor (beta chain) was captured by sequencing in a study of blood T cells in healthy people across ages. Study results and caveats: A strong correlation was seen between TCR beta diversity and naive T cell percentage. The fall in TCR beta diversity per million T cells was roughly linear with age.

Notes on this clonotype: Its specificity is not known.

Trimming shortened V by 6 bases and J by 3 bases, and 5 bases separated the two germline ends. CDR3 length: 11 amino acids. Germline CDR1 and CDR2: MNHNS and SASEGT. Using a J-beta primer mix together with a sample-barcoded 5' primer, a second PCR was run for about 6 to 11 cycles. TCRdb processed the 5' RACE reads anew with MiXCR; each CDR3 protein has one entry. Among over 600,000 distinct CDR3 sequences, roughly 21% were seen once, and the ten largest hold 3% to 4%. The sequence was obtained from a man between 65 and 79 years old in good health. The sequencing sample was made of blood. V gene TRBV6-1 combines with J gene TRBJ1-2; D unclear. CDR3 in amino acids: CASREDYGYTF. For the CDR3, the DNA is TGTGCCAGCAGGGAGGACTATGGCTACACCTTC.